This T cell receptor beta chain was captured by sequencing in a study of vaccination and CD4 T cells after COVID-19. At the level of the study: Either the Pfizer-BioNTech BNT162b2 or Moderna mRNA-1273 vaccine was given as two doses. Notes on the study in general: Convalescent patients displayed a median roughly 90% of reactive clones emerging only post-vaccination.

To note about this clonotype: Antigen specificity is unknown.

CDR3 length: 15 amino acids. The V end was cut by 0 bases, the J end by 10 bases, with 19 bases between. Germline-derived CDR1 and CDR2 are SGDLS and YYNGEE. At the Johns Hopkins FTIC core, DNA taken from cultured CD4+ T cells was sequenced by way of the Oncomine TCR Beta short-read assay. TCRdb itself ran the PCR reads through MiXCR, one entry per CDR3 protein. The repertoire consists of about 14,000 distinct CDR3 sequences, with 45% to 70% occurring once and the leading ten covering 16%. The treatment was: approximately 9-day PBMC culture with coronavirus spike peptide pools or control peptides (ViraFEST assay). Once peptide pools had expanded antigen-specific T cells, ViraFEST sequenced TCRs. Alongside 8 to 10 IU/ml IL-2 and about 9.1 ug/ml peptide pools, PBMCs were cultured at 1.5 million to 2.5 million per well.

The rearrangement links TRBV9 to TRBJ1-2, with unresolved D. Material for sequencing was CD4+ T cells from blood, cultured in vitro. The clonotype originates from a human donor who had recovered from COVID-19. CDR3 loop: CASSVVWRLARDYTF. The CDR3 DNA reads TGTGCCAGCAGCGTAGTATGGAGACTAGCAAGGGACTACACCTTC.